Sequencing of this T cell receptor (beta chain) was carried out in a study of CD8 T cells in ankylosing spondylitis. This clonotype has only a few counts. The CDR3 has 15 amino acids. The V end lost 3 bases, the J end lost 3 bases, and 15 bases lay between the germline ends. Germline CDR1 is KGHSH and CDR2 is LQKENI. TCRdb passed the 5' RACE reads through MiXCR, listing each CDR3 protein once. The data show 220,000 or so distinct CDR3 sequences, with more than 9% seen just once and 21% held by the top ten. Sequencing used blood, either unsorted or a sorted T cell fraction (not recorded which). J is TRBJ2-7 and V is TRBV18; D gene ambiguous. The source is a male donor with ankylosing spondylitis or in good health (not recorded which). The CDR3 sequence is CASSPIRQVFYEQYF. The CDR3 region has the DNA TGTGCCAGCTCACCCATCCGGCAGGTGTTCTACGAGCAGTACTTC.